Listed below are T cell receptor beta chains from one sample, sequenced in a study of cytomegalovirus exposure and HLA in healthy donors. Produced via immunoSEQ multiplex PCR; TCRdb's table is partial and in-frame only. Of 150,000 to 200,000 clones in the sample, 80% were seen once. Sequenced material: PBMCs. These receptors all stem from a man aged 30 to 39 in good health and CMV-seronegative. The CDR3 runs from the conserved cysteine through the conserved F or W. The order of the fields is clone size, D gene, J gene, V gene, CDR3 DNA, CDR3 protein. A D gene is named only where the DNA matches it firmly. Size values are once, few and many counts, or a class for expanded clones, and some rows have none.

size: NA; D: TRBD2; J: TRBJ2-1; V: TRBV2; DNA: TGTGCCAGCAGTGGGGCGGGAGGTTGGGGTAGTGAGCAGTTCTTC; CDR3: CASSGAGGWGSEQFF
size: NA; D: NA; J: TRBJ1-1; V: TRBV7-9; DNA: TGTTCCAGCAGCTCCTCAGGTCCCCCCCTCCGACCGAACACTGAAGCTTTCTTT; CDR3: CSSSSSGPPLRPNTEAFF
size: NA; D: NA; J: TRBJ2-3; V: TRBV28; DNA: TGTGCCAGCAGTTTTTTACAGGCTAGCACAGATACGCAGTATTTT; CDR3: CASSFLQASTDTQYF
size: few; D: TRBD1; J: TRBJ2-1; V: TRBV11-3; DNA: TGTGCCAGCAGCTTAAAGGGGGCGGGCTCCTACAATGAGCAGTTCTTC; CDR3: CASSLKGAGSYNEQFF
size: NA; D: TRBD1; J: TRBJ1-5; V: TRBV27; DNA: TGTGCCAGCAAGAGAGGACAGGGCAGCAATCAGCCCCAGCATTTT; CDR3: CASKRGQGSNQPQHF
size: NA; D: NA; J: TRBJ1-4; V: TRBV28; DNA: TGTGCCAGCAGAGCAGGCGGGGAAAAACTGTTTTTT; CDR3: CASRAGGEKLFF
size: NA; D: TRBD1; J: TRBJ2-1; V: TRBV19; DNA: TGTGCCAGTGGGGGGGACAGGGGGGGTATAGATGAGCAGTTCTTC; CDR3: CASGGDRGGIDEQFF
size: NA; D: NA; J: TRBJ2-7; V: TRBV7-8; DNA: TGTGCCAGCAGCTTACAACAGATATACGAGCAGTACTTC; CDR3: CASSLQQIYEQYF
size: NA; D: NA; J: TRBJ1-1; V: TRBV10-3; DNA: TGTGCCATTCAGGGGAACACTGAAGCTTTCTTT; CDR3: CAIQGNTEAFF
size: NA; D: TRBD1; J: TRBJ1-1; V: TRBV18; DNA: TGTGCCAGCTCACTCGGGACAGGGGGCTCGAACACTGAAGCTTTCTTT; CDR3: CASSLGTGGSNTEAFF
size: NA; D: NA; J: TRBJ2-7; V: TRBV7-2; DNA: TGTGCCAGCAGCTTAAGCCTAGCTTACGAGCAGTACTTC; CDR3: CASSLSLAYEQYF
size: NA; D: TRBD2; J: TRBJ2-1; V: TRBV4-2; DNA: TGTGCCAGCACCCTAAGCGGGAGGGCCCTCAATGAGCAGTTCTTC; CDR3: CASTLSGRALNEQFF
size: NA; D: NA; J: TRBJ2-7; V: TRBV20-1; DNA: TGCAGTGCTAGGGCAGGGAACGAGCAGTACTTC; CDR3: CSARAGNEQYF
size: NA; D: TRBD1; J: TRBJ1-1; V: TRBV28; DNA: TGTGCCAGCAGTTTACTAGGGACAGGCGGAAGCACTGAAGCTTTCTTT; CDR3: CASSLLGTGGSTEAFF
size: once; D: TRBD1; J: TRBJ2-7; V: TRBV19; DNA: TGTGCCAGTAGTATTGGGACAGGGGTGGCCTACGAGCAGTACTTC; CDR3: CASSIGTGVAYEQYF
size: NA; D: NA; J: TRBJ1-1; V: TRBV13; DNA: TGTGCCAGCGGGTGGCGCGGAACTGAAGCTTTCTTT; CDR3: CASGWRGTEAFF
size: once; D: NA; J: TRBJ2-1; V: TRBV10-3; DNA: TGTGCCATCAGTGAGTCAGGGGGATCCTACAATGAGCAGTTCTTC; CDR3: CAISESGGSYNEQFF
size: NA; D: NA; J: TRBJ2-7; V: TRBV2; DNA: TGTGCCAGCAGTAAGTACTCCGACATATCCTACGAGCAGTACTTC; CDR3: CASSKYSDISYEQYF
size: NA; D: NA; J: TRBJ2-7; V: TRBV15; DNA: TGTGCCACCAGCAGAGCTGCGCCCTACGAGCAGTACTTC; CDR3: CATSRAAPYEQYF
size: NA; D: NA; J: TRBJ1-4; V: TRBV4-3; DNA: TGCGCCAGCAGCCAAGACTGGCGGGGAACTTCGAATGAAAAACTGTTTTTT; CDR3: CASSQDWRGTSNEKLFF
size: NA; D: NA; J: TRBJ1-5; V: TRBV28; DNA: TGTGCCAGCAGCTATCAGCCCCAGCATTTT; CDR3: CASSYQPQHF
size: NA; D: TRBD1; J: TRBJ2-7; V: TRBV13; DNA: TGTGCCAGCAGCTCCGGGACAGGATGCTACGAGCAGTACTTC; CDR3: CASSSGTGCYEQYF
size: NA; D: NA; J: TRBJ2-1; V: TRBV5-1; DNA: TGCGCCAGCAGTCCTGACAGCCCCGGGTACAATGAGCAGTTCTTC; CDR3: CASSPDSPGYNEQFF
size: NA; D: NA; J: TRBJ1-2; V: TRBV4-3; DNA: TGCGCCAGCAGCCAAGATACTACCGGACAGTCTAACTATGGCTACACCTTC; CDR3: CASSQDTTGQSNYGYTF
size: once; D: NA; J: TRBJ1-1; V: TRBV27; DNA: TGTGCCAGCAGTTCCCTCGGCGGTTGGAACACTGAAGCTTTCTTT; CDR3: CASSSLGGWNTEAFF
size: few; D: NA; J: TRBJ1-6; V: TRBV5-1; DNA: TGCGCCAGCAGCCAGCAGGCGCAGGGCGGCTCACCCCTCCACTTT; CDR3: CASSQQAQGGSPLHF
size: few; D: TRBD1; J: TRBJ2-3; V: TRBV27; DNA: TGTGCCAGCAGCTCAAGGACAGGGCGGGCAGATACGCAGTATTTT; CDR3: CASSSRTGRADTQYF
size: NA; D: NA; J: TRBJ2-1; V: TRBV5-1; DNA: TGCGCCAGCAGCCCCCTCGGGGGTACCTACAATGAGCAGTTCTTC; CDR3: CASSPLGGTYNEQFF
size: NA; D: NA; J: TRBJ2-6; V: TRBV7-9; DNA: TGTGCCAGCAGCTTATACCTGGGGCTGGCCGGGGCCAACGTCCTGACTTTC; CDR3: CASSLYLGLAGANVLTF
size: NA; D: NA; J: TRBJ1-3; V: TRBV5-5; DNA: TGTGCCAGCAGCCTCCTCCTTGGAAACACCATATATTTT; CDR3: CASSLLLGNTIYF
size: few; D: NA; J: TRBJ1-5; V: TRBV27; DNA: TGTGCCAGCAGTCGGATCTTACAGGGACCCAATCAGCCCCAGCATTTT; CDR3: CASSRILQGPNQPQHF
size: NA; D: NA; J: TRBJ2-2; V: TRBV5-1; DNA: TGCGCCAGCAGCGTGACGGGGATCCCGAACACCGGGGAGCTGTTTTTT; CDR3: CASSVTGIPNTGELFF
size: NA; D: NA; J: TRBJ1-1; V: TRBV9; DNA: TGTGCCAGCAGCGTAGCCACTGAGAAAATGAACACTGAAGCTTTCTTT; CDR3: CASSVATEKMNTEAFF
size: NA; D: TRBD2; J: TRBJ2-1; V: TRBV7-3; DNA: TGTGCCAGCAGGTTAGCGGGGGGCCCACGGAGAGAGCAGTTCTTC; CDR3: CASRLAGGPRREQFF
size: few; D: TRBD2; J: TRBJ2-5; V: TRBV11-1; DNA: TGTGCCAGCAGCTTTGGGACTAGCGGGAGCGGGGAGACCCAGTACTTC; CDR3: CASSFGTSGSGETQYF
size: NA; D: NA; J: TRBJ1-1; V: TRBV6-6; DNA: TGTGCCAGCAGTTATAGGCAGGGTGAAGCTTTCTTT; CDR3: CASSYRQGEAFF
size: once; D: TRBD1; J: TRBJ1-3; V: TRBV15; DNA: TGTGCCACCAGCAGAGGCAGGGGGACTGGAAACACCATATATTTT; CDR3: CATSRGRGTGNTIYF
size: once; D: NA; J: TRBJ2-7; V: TRBV6-6; DNA: TGTGCCAGCAGTGGCCCTCCGCACTACGAGCAGTACTTC; CDR3: CASSGPPHYEQYF
size: NA; D: TRBD1; J: TRBJ2-3; V: TRBV7-3; DNA: TGTGCCAGCAGCTGTTATCCCCGGGACAGCCGTTGCACAGATACGCAGTATTTT; CDR3: CASSCYPRDSRCTDTQYF
size: NA; D: NA; J: TRBJ2-1; V: TRBV19; DNA: TGTGCCAGTAGTATCGGGAGCTCGGGGCACAATGAGCAGTTCTTC; CDR3: CASSIGSSGHNEQFF
size: NA; D: NA; J: TRBJ1-6; V: TRBV7-6; DNA: TGTGCCAGCAGCCCTAACCCTCGAGGGAGCGCCTATAATTCACCCCTCCACTTT; CDR3: CASSPNPRGSAYNSPLHF
size: NA; D: NA; J: TRBJ1-1; V: TRBV5-6; DNA: TGTGCCAGCAGCCGCGGGGGGGCCAGATCTGAAGCTTTCTTT; CDR3: CASSRGGARSEAFF
size: once; D: TRBD2; J: TRBJ2-7; V: TRBV7-2; DNA: TGTGCCAGCAGTTTAGCGGGGGGGATAGAGCAGTACTTC; CDR3: CASSLAGGIEQYF
size: NA; D: NA; J: TRBJ2-4; V: TRBV7-2; DNA: TGTGCCAGCAGCTTTAGCAGTGGCAAAAACATTCAGTACTTC; CDR3: CASSFSSGKNIQYF
size: NA; D: TRBD1; J: TRBJ2-7; V: TRBV7-9; DNA: TGTTCCAGCAGCTTAGCCTTGACAGGGGATTTCTACGAGCAGTACTTC; CDR3: CSSSLALTGDFYEQYF
size: NA; D: TRBD1; J: TRBJ2-5; V: TRBV4-1; DNA: TGCGCCAGCAGCCAAGTACAGGGGGCCAGGCAAGAGACCCAGTACTTC; CDR3: CASSQVQGARQETQYF
size: NA; D: TRBD1; J: TRBJ2-4; V: TRBV4-3; DNA: TGCGCCAGCAGCCCCCGGGACAGGGGGCCGAACATTCAGTACTTC; CDR3: CASSPRDRGPNIQYF